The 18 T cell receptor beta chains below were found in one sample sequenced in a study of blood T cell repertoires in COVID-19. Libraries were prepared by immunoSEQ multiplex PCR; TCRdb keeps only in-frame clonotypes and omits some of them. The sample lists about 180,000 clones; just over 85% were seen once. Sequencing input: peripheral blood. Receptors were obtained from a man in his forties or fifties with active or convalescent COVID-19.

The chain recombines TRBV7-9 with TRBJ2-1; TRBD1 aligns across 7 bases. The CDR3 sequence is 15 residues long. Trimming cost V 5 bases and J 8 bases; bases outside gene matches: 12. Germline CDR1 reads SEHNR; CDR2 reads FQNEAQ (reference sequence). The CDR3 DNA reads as TGTGCCAGCAGCCGTTTGGGACAGAGGGCTGATGAGCAGTTCTTC. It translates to CASSRLGQRADEQFF.

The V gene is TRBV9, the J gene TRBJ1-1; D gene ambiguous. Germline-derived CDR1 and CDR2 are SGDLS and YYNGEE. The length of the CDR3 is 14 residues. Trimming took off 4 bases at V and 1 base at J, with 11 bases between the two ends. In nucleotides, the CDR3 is TGTGCCAGCAGCCATGCGGGCCAGAACACTGAAGCTTTCTTT. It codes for CASSHAGQNTEAFF. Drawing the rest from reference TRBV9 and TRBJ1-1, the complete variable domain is DSGVTQTPKHLITATGQRVTLRCSPRSGDLSVYWYQQSLDQGLQFLIQYYNGEERAKGNILERFSAQQFPDLHSELNLSSLELGDSALYFCASSHAGQNTEAFFGQGTRLTVV.

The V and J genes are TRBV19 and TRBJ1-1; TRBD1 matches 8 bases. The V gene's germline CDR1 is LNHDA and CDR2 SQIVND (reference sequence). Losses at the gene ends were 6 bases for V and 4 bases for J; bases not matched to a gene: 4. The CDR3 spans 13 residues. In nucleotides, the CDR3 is TGTGCCAGTAGAGACAGGGGAGGCACTGAAGCTTTCTTT. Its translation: CASRDRGGTEAFF.

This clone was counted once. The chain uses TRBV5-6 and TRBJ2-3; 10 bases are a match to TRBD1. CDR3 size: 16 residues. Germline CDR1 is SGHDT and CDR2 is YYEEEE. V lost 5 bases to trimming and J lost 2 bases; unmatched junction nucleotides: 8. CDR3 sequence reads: CASRPVDRGITDTQYF. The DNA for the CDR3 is TGTGCCAGCAGACCCGTGGACAGGGGGATCACAGATACGCAGTATTTT.

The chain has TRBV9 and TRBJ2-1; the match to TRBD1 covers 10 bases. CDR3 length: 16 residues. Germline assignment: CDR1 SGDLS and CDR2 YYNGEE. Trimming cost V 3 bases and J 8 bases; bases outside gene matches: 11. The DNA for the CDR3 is TGTGCCAGCAGCGCCCCCGGGACAGGGGACGGGCATGAGCAGTTCTTC. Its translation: CASSAPGTGDGHEQFF.

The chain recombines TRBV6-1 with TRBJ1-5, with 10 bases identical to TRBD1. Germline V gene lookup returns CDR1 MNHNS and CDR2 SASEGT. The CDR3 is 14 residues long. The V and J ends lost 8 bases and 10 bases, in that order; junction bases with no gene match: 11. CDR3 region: CASGFAGTGDPQHF. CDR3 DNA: TGTGCCAGCGGATTCGCCGGGACAGGGGATCCCCAGCATTTT.

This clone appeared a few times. CDR3 sequence (DNA): TGTGCCACCAGCGAGCCCTACGGGGGGACAAGCACAGATACGCAGTATTTT. Its protein product is CATSEPYGGTSTDTQYF. This chain connects TRBV15 to TRBJ2-3; a weak D match, TRBD2 (7 bases). This CDR3 region has 17 residues. Trimming stripped 5 bases from V and 0 bases from J, with 18 bases between. Germline CDR1 LNHNV, CDR2 YYDKDF (reference sequence).

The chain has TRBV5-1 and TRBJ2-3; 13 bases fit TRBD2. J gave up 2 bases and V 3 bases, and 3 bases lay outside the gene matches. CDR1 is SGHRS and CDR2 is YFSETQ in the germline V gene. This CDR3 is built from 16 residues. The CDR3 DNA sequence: TGCGCCAGCAGCTCCGGGACTAGCGGGGACACAGATACGCAGTATTTT. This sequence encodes CASSSGTSGDTDTQYF. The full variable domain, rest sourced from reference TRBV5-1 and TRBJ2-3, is KAGVTQTPRYLIKTRGQQVTLSCSPISGHRSVSWYQQTPGQGLQFLFEYFSETQRNKGNFPGRFSGRQFSNSRSEMNVSTLELGDSALYLCASSSGTSGDTDTQYFGPGTRLTVL.

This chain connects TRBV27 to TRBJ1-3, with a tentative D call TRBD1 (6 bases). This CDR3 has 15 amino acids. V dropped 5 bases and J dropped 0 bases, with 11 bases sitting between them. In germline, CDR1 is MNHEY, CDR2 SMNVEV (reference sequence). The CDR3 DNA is TGTGCCAGCAGTCCGCTACAGGGCTCTGGAAACACCATATATTTT. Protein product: CASSPLQGSGNTIYF.

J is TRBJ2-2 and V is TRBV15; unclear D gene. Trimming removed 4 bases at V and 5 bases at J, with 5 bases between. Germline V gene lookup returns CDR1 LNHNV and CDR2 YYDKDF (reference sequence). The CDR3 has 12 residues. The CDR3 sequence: CATSTRTGELFF. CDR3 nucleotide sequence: TGTGCCACCAGCACCAGGACCGGGGAGCTGTTTTTT. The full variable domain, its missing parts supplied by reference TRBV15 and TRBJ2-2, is DAMVIQNPRYQVTQFGKPVTLSCSQTLNHNVMYWYQQKSSQAPKLLFHYYDKDFNNEADTPDNFQSRRPNTSFCFLDIRSPGLGDTAMYLCATSTRTGELFFGEGSRLTVL.

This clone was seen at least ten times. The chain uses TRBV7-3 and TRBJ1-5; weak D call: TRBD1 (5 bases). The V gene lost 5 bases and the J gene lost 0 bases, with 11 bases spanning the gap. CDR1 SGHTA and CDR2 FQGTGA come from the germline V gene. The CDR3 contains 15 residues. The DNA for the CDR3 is TGTGCCAGCAGCCACGGGGGATATAGCAATCAGCCCCAGCATTTT. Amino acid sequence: CASSHGGYSNQPQHF.

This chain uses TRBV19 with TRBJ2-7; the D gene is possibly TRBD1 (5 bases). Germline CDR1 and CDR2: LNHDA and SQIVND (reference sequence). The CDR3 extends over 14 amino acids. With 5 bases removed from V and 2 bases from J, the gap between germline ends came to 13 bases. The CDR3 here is CASSGARGTYEQYF. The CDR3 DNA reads TGTGCCAGTAGTGGGGCTAGGGGCACCTACGAGCAGTACTTC.

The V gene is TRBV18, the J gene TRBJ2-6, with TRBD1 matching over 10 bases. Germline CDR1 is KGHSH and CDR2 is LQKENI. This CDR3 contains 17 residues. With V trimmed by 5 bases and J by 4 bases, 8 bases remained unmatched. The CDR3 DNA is TGTGCCAGCTCAGATAGACAGGGGGCACTCGGGGCCAACGTCCTGACTTTC. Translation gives CASSDRQGALGANVLTF.

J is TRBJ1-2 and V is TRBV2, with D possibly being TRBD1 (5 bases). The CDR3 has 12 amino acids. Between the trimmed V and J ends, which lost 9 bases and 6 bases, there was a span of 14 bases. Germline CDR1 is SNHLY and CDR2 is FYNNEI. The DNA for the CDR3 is TGTGCCAGTACGAATGCAGGGAATGGCTACACCTTC. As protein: CASTNAGNGYTF.

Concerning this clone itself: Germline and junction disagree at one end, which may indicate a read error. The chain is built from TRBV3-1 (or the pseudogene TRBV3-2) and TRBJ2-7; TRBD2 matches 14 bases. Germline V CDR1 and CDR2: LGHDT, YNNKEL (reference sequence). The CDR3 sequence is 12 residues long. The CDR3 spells CAVTSGGDEQYF. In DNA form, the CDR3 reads TGCGCGGTGACTAGCGGGGGGGACGAGCAGTACTTC.

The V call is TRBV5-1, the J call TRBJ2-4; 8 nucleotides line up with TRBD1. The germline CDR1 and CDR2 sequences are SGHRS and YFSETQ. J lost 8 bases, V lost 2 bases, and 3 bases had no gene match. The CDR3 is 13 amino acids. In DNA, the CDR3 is TGCGCCAGCAGCTTCGCGGACAGGGACATTCAGTACTTC. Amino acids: CASSFADRDIQYF.

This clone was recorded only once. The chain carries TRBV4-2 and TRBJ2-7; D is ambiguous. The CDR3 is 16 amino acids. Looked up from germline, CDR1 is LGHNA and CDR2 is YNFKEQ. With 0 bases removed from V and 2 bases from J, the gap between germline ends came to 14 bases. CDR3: CASSQDWAQKTYEQYF. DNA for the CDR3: TGTGCCAGCAGCCAAGACTGGGCTCAAAAAACCTACGAGCAGTACTTC.

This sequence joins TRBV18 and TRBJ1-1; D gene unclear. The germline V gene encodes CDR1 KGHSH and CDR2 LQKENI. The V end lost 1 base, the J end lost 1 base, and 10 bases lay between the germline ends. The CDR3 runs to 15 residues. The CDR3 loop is CASSPQSLPNTEAFF. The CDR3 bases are TGTGCCAGCTCACCACAATCTCTACCGAACACTGAAGCTTTCTTT.